The rows below give T cell receptor beta chains drawn from one sample of a study of cytomegalovirus exposure and HLA in healthy donors. Sequencing used immunoSEQ multiplex PCR; TCRdb keeps in-frame clones, though not all of them. The repertoire consists of 120,000 or so clones, with roughly four fifths occurring once and the leading ten covering 6.3%. The specimen was PBMCs. The receptor set was obtained from a middle-aged woman in good health and CMV-seronegative. CDR3s include the opening cysteine and the closing phenylalanine or tryptophan. Fields, in order: V gene, D gene, J gene, clone size, CDR3 protein, CDR3 DNA. A D gene is named only where the DNA matches it firmly. Clone sizes are given selectively: once, few, many, or a class where the clone is expanded.

TRBV15	TRBD1	TRBJ1-2	-	CATSRETTGTYGYTF	TGTGCCACCAGCAGAGAAACGACAGGGACCTATGGCTACACCTTC
TRBV28	TRBD1	TRBJ1-2	-	CASSWGQGQDGYTF	TGTGCCAGCAGTTGGGGACAGGGGCAGGATGGCTACACCTTC
TRBV5-1	TRBD1	TRBJ2-2	-	CASSSDRGDSGELFF	TGCGCCAGCAGCTCCGACAGGGGAGATTCCGGGGAGCTGTTTTTT
TRBV7-9	TRBD1	TRBJ2-7	few	CSSSSITGGFSEQYF	TGTTCCAGCAGCTCCATTACAGGGGGCTTCTCCGAGCAGTACTTC
TRBV7-2	TRBD1	TRBJ2-7	-	CASSQGTVGLYEQYF	TGTGCCAGCAGCCAGGGGACAGTGGGGTTATACGAGCAGTACTTC
TRBV29-1	-	TRBJ1-1	once	CSVERQENTEAFF	TGCAGCGTTGAGAGACAGGAGAACACTGAAGCTTTCTTT
TRBV18	-	TRBJ1-1	-	CASSPIRGGLTSSNLEAFF	TGTGCCAGCTCACCTATAAGGGGGGGTTTGACATCCTCAAACCTTGAAGCTTTCTTT
TRBV6-6	TRBD1	TRBJ2-7	-	CASSPLSGQGRYEQYF	TGTGCCAGCAGTCCACTCTCTGGACAGGGGCGCTACGAGCAGTACTTC
TRBV7-9	-	TRBJ2-7	-	CSSSLAPYRHGESSYEQYF	TGTTCCAGCAGCTTAGCTCCCTATCGACACGGTGAGAGCTCCTACGAGCAGTACTTC
TRBV5-1	-	TRBJ2-3	-	CAGSLLGGRTDTQYF	TGCGCCGGCAGCTTGTTGGGGGGGCGCACAGATACGCAGTATTTT
TRBV7-9	TRBD1	TRBJ2-3	-	CASSAGQGGSDTQYF	TGTGCCAGCAGCGCGGGACAGGGTGGCTCAGATACGCAGTATTTT
TRBV7-9	-	TRBJ1-1	-	CASSPRGAGETEAFF	TGTGCCAGCAGCCCCCGGGGGGCTGGCGAAACTGAAGCTTTCTTT
TRBV28	-	TRBJ2-6	-	CASSLHSGANVLTF	TGTGCCAGCAGTTTACACTCTGGGGCCAACGTCCTGACTTTC
TRBV5-1	-	TRBJ1-3	-	CASSLAGDTIYF	TGCGCCAGCAGCTTGGCGGGGGACACCATATATTTT
TRBV28	-	TRBJ1-1	-	CASSLQGVNTEAFF	TGTGCCAGCAGTCTACAGGGAGTGAACACTGAAGCTTTCTTT
TRBV2	TRBD2	TRBJ2-1	-	CASSQGTSGRASLNEQFF	TGTGCCAGCAGTCAAGGGACTAGCGGGAGGGCCTCTCTCAATGAGCAGTTCTTC
TRBV7-9	TRBD1	TRBJ2-2	-	CASSFRQGWTGELFF	TGTGCCAGCAGCTTCAGACAGGGTTGGACCGGGGAGCTGTTTTTT
TRBV7-2	-	TRBJ2-1	-	CASSISYNEQFF	TGTGCCAGCAGTATCTCCTACAATGAGCAGTTCTTC
TRBV19	-	TRBJ2-7	-	CASSSYGVNYEQYF	TGTGCCAGTAGTAGCTACGGGGTTAACTACGAGCAGTACTTC
TRBV7-9	-	TRBJ2-1	-	CASSLGRLKFF	TGTGCCAGCAGCTTAGGGCGGCTTAAGTTCTTC
TRBV28	-	TRBJ2-1	-	CASSLGGAGGEQFF	TGTGCCAGCAGTTTAGGCGGGGCCGGAGGTGAGCAGTTCTTC
TRBV19	-	TRBJ2-7	-	CASSTRQGGDEQYF	TGTGCCAGTAGTACCCGACAGGGAGGAGACGAGCAGTACTTC
TRBV5-4	TRBD2	TRBJ2-5	-	CASSLGLAGSWETQYF	TGTGCCAGCAGCTTAGGACTAGCGGGATCGTGGGAGACCCAGTACTTC
TRBV4-1	-	TRBJ2-6	-	CASSLEEGAFSGANVLTF	TGCGCCAGCAGCCTGGAGGAGGGGGCTTTTTCTGGGGCCAACGTCCTGACTTTC
TRBV18	TRBD1	TRBJ2-1	-	CASSPSIRDRPFF	TGTGCCAGCTCACCATCCATCCGGGACAGGCCGTTCTTC
TRBV2	TRBD1	TRBJ1-6	-	CASREKGTGASSYNSPLHF	TGTGCCAGCAGGGAAAAAGGGACAGGTGCCTCTTCCTATAATTCACCCCTCCACTTT
TRBV6-5	-	TRBJ1-2	-	CASSYAGIYGYTF	TGTGCCAGCAGTTACGCAGGGATCTATGGCTACACCTTC
TRBV28	TRBD2	TRBJ2-1	-	CASSSGGMNNEQFF	TGTGCCAGCAGTTCGGGGGGGATGAACAATGAGCAGTTCTTC
TRBV4-1	TRBD2	TRBJ2-2	-	CASSQELAVTGELFF	TGCGCCAGCAGCCAAGAACTAGCGGTCACCGGGGAGCTGTTTTTT
TRBV13	-	TRBJ2-1	-	CASSLVASSYNEQFF	TGTGCCAGCAGCTTAGTTGCTAGCTCCTACAATGAGCAGTTCTTC
TRBV7-6	-	TRBJ1-5	-	CASSLGPRGNQPQHF	TGTGCCAGCAGCCTGGGCCCCAGGGGCAATCAGCCCCAGCATTTT
TRBV5-1	-	TRBJ2-7	-	CASRPDLLATYEQYF	TGCGCCAGCAGACCCGACCTCCTAGCAACCTACGAGCAGTACTTC
TRBV6-1	-	TRBJ2-1	-	CASSGDPEQFF	TGTGCCAGCAGCGGAGATCCTGAGCAGTTCTTC
TRBV27	TRBD1	TRBJ1-1	few	CASSPWTGAKNTEAFF	TGTGCCAGCAGTCCGTGGACAGGGGCGAAGAACACTGAAGCTTTCTTT
TRBV19	-	TRBJ2-2	-	CASSTGGGPGELFF	TGTGCCAGTAGTACAGGAGGGGGCCCCGGGGAGCTGTTTTTT
TRBV5-1	TRBD2	TRBJ2-2	-	CASSLWRERTGELFF	TGCGCCAGCAGCTTGTGGCGGGAGAGAACCGGGGAGCTGTTTTTT
TRBV29-1	TRBD1	TRBJ2-7	-	CSARDSSYEQYF	TGCAGCGCCCGGGACAGTTCCTACGAGCAGTACTTC
TRBV2	-	TRBJ2-1	-	CASSVLFNEQFF	TGTGCCAGCAGTGTTTTATTCAATGAGCAGTTCTTC
TRBV28	-	TRBJ1-5	-	CASSFRGGQPQHF	TGTGCCAGCAGTTTCAGGGGTGGGCAGCCCCAGCATTTT
TRBV7-9	TRBD2	TRBJ2-5	-	CSSSLHGTSGRETQYF	TGTTCCAGCAGCTTACATGGGACTAGCGGGAGGGAGACCCAGTACTTC
TRBV4-2	TRBD1	TRBJ1-2	few	CASSQDRQGANYGYTF	TGTGCCAGCAGCCAAGATCGACAGGGAGCTAACTATGGCTACACCTTC
TRBV7-2	-	TRBJ2-7	-	CASSQRASAGEWEQYF	TGTGCCAGCAGCCAACGGGCCTCGGCAGGGGAATGGGAGCAGTACTTC
TRBV28	TRBD1	TRBJ2-7	-	CASRGQGGNYEQYF	TGTGCCAGCAGAGGACAGGGGGGCAACTACGAGCAGTACTTC
TRBV5-6	-	TRBJ2-5	once	CASSFLAEGVGETQYF	TGTGCCAGCAGCTTTCTAGCGGAGGGGGTGGGAGAGACCCAGTACTTC
TRBV5-1	-	TRBJ1-1	once	CASSPNSPGLGWAFF	TGCGCCAGCAGCCCTAACTCACCGGGACTCGGATGGGCTTTCTTT
TRBV7-6	TRBD2	TRBJ2-2	once	CASREVAGAPGELFF	TGTGCCAGCAGGGAAGTTGCGGGAGCCCCCGGGGAGCTGTTTTTT
TRBV4-3	-	TRBJ2-3	few	CASSQDPGRGPDTQYF	TGCGCCAGCAGCCAAGATCCAGGCAGGGGCCCAGATACGCAGTATTTT
TRBV11-2	-	TRBJ2-7	-	CASSLVGSYEQYF	TGTGCCAGCAGCTTAGTTGGCAGCTACGAGCAGTACTTC
TRBV28	-	TRBJ2-7	once	CATINPRQSYEQYF	TGTGCCACCATCAACCCGAGACAGTCCTACGAGCAGTACTTC
TRBV4-1	-	TRBJ2-6	-	CASLGVGANVLTF	TGCGCCAGCCTCGGGGTGGGGGCCAACGTCCTGACTTTC